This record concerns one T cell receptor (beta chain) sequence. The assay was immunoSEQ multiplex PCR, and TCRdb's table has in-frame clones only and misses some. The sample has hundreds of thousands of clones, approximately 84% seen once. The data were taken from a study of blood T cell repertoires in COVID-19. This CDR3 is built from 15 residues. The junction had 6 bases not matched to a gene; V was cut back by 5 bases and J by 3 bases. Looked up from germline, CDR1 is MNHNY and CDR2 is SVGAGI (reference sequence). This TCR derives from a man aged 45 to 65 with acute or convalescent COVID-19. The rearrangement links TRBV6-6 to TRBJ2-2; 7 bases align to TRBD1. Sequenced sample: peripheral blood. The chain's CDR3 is CASSRNRGHTGELFF. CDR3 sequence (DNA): TGTGCCAGCAGTAGAAACAGGGGACACACCGGGGAGCTGTTTTTT.